The 13 T cell receptor beta chains in this list originate from one sample, sequenced in a study of T cell responses to AZD1222 COVID-19 vaccine. Some clones are missing from TCRdb's copy, which holds only in-frame ones; the method was immunoSEQ multiplex PCR. The sample lists over 130,000 clones; 94% were seen once. The sample consisted of peripheral blood, taken on day 0 of AZD1222 vaccination. The receptor set was obtained from an adult in good health.

V is TRBV2 and J is TRBJ1-6; maybe TRBD1 (5 bases). Per the germline V gene, CDR1 is SNHLY and CDR2 is FYNNEI. There are 13 residues in the CDR3. The V end lost 7 bases, the J end lost 9 bases, and 13 bases lay between the germline ends. In DNA, the CDR3 is TGTGCCAGCATAGCACAGGCCCCTTCACCCCTCCACTTT. Protein product: CASIAQAPSPLHF.

This CDR3 is CASRPLRDRVPEAFF. In DNA form, the CDR3 reads TGTGCCAGCAGACCCCTTCGGGACAGGGTACCTGAAGCTTTCTTT. This chain connects TRBV11-2 to TRBJ1-1; TRBD1 matches at 9 bases. Germline assignment: CDR1 SGHAT and CDR2 FQNNGV. Unmatched junction bases numbered 11, after V lost 6 bases and J lost 6 bases. The CDR3 is 15 residues long.

This rearrangement joins TRBV11-2 to TRBJ1-2; D is perhaps TRBD1 (5 bases). Germline-derived CDR1 and CDR2 are SGHAT and FQNNGV. Trimming stripped 2 bases from V and 3 bases from J, with 13 bases between. There are 15 residues in the CDR3. Written as DNA, the CDR3 is TGTGCCAGCAGCTTAACTTCTAGGGGCGACTATGGCTACACCTTC. It translates to CASSLTSRGDYGYTF.

The J gene is TRBJ1-1, the V gene TRBV19; D not certain. This CDR3 region has 13 residues. In germline, CDR1 is LNHDA, CDR2 SQIVND (reference sequence). Trimming left V 3 bases short and J 0 bases short, with 5 bases between. CDR3 DNA: TGTGCCAGTAGTATTCACCTGAACACTGAAGCTTTCTTT. Protein sequence: CASSIHLNTEAFF.

This sequence joins TRBV5-1 and TRBJ1-4, with 11 positions matching TRBD1. The CDR3 is 15 residues long. Germline V gene lookup returns CDR1 SGHRS and CDR2 YFSETQ. Trimming at V came to 5 bases and at J to 8 bases, leaving 8 bases not matched to a gene. CDR3 region: CASRTGTGGVEKLFF. In nucleotides, the CDR3 is TGCGCCAGCAGGACGGGGACAGGGGGAGTCGAAAAACTGTTTTTT.

The rearrangement links TRBV14 to TRBJ1-2; D possibly corresponds to TRBD1 (5 bases). V lost 4 bases to trimming and J lost 8 bases, with 14 bases between them. The V gene's germline CDR1 is SGHDN and CDR2 FVKESK. The CDR3 covers 13 residues. The CDR3 loop is CASSPQPGPGYTF. The CDR3 nucleotides are TGTGCCAGCAGCCCGCAACCAGGGCCCGGCTACACCTTC.

This sequence joins TRBV3-1 (or the pseudogene TRBV3-2) and TRBJ1-5; tentative D call: TRBD1 (6 bases). The V and J ends lost 1 base and 3 bases respectively, with 16 bases between them. Germline V gives CDR1 LGHDT, CDR2 YNNKEL (reference sequence). CDR3 size: 17 residues. The CDR3 bases are TGTGCCAGCAGCCAAGTCCGGGACAAACTCTTCAATCAGCCCCAGCATTTT. This translates into CASSQVRDKLFNQPQHF.

This rearrangement joins TRBV5-1 to TRBJ1-1, with D perhaps matching TRBD1 (5 bases). CDR1 and CDR2 from the germline V gene are SGHRS and YFSETQ. Trimming pared 5 bases from V and 3 bases from J, leaving 17 bases between. This CDR3 region has 15 residues. DNA for the CDR3: TGCGCCAGCAGAAGGGTAGCGGGGGTGGACACTGAAGCTTTCTTT. Translating gives CASRRVAGVDTEAFF.

The V and J genes are TRBV6-5 and TRBJ2-3, with D uncertain. Germline V gene data show CDR1 as MNHEY and CDR2 as SVGAGI. The CDR3 runs 13 residues. Trimming shortened V by 2 bases and J by 2 bases, and 5 bases separated the two germline ends. The chain's CDR3 is CASSYKHTDTQYF. The CDR3 DNA reads as TGTGCCAGCAGTTACAAGCACACAGATACGCAGTATTTT.

The chain couples TRBV2 to TRBJ2-1; the D gene is possibly TRBD2 (5 bases). The germline gives CDR1 SNHLY, CDR2 FYNNEI. The CDR3 spans 14 residues. V was trimmed by 7 bases and J by 0 bases, leaving 10 bases between them. The CDR3, as DNA: TGTGCCAGCATAGTGGGAGACTCCTACAATGAGCAGTTCTTC. Its protein product is CASIVGDSYNEQFF.

This clone has just a few counts. The J gene is TRBJ2-7, the V gene TRBV11-2; perhaps D is TRBD1 or TRBD2 (5 bases each). The length of the CDR3 is 15 residues. Trimming took 2 bases from V and 1 from J, leaving 12 bases between them. The germline CDR1 and CDR2 sequences are SGHAT and FQNNGV. As DNA, the CDR3 is TGTGCCAGCAGCTTAAGGGGAGCCGTGTCCTACGAGCAGTACGTC. This sequence encodes CASSLRGAVSYEQYV.

The gene calls are TRBV5-1 and TRBJ2-3; the D gene is possibly TRBD2 (5 bases). Germline CDR1 SGHRS, CDR2 YFSETQ. Trimming pared 0 bases from V and 3 bases from J, leaving 14 bases between. The CDR3 spans 16 residues. CDR3 amino acids: CASSLVGSGRTDTQYF. The DNA of the CDR3 is TGCGCCAGCAGCTTGGTGGGGAGCGGCAGAACAGATACGCAGTATTTT.

The chain uses TRBV3-1 (or the pseudogene TRBV3-2) and TRBJ2-2, with 13 bases that match TRBD2. V trimming: 2 bases; J trimming: 2 bases; junction bases outside the gene matches: 2. This CDR3 is 17 amino acids long. Germline CDR1 is LGHDT and CDR2 is YNNKEL (reference sequence). In DNA, the CDR3 is TGTGCCAGCAGCCAAAGGACTAGCGGGAGAAACACCGGGGAGCTGTTTTTT. Its protein is CASSQRTSGRNTGELFF.